The 10 T cell receptor beta chains listed next were all sequenced from one sample in a study of Ad26.COV2.S vaccination and SARS-CoV-2 variants. Measured with immunoSEQ multiplex PCR; TCRdb has only the in-frame clones, and not every one. Here the sample spans just under 250,000 clones, around nine tenths being singletons. Treatment indicated: about 20 received Ad26.COV2.S at low or high dose, single or two shots; roughly five received placebo; per-sample allocation not given. Samples analyzed were those drawn on day 63 after the first vaccine or placebo injection. Sequenced material: peripheral blood, taken in a trial of Ad26.COV2.S vaccine versus placebo. The source of these receptors is a person aged 18-60 years who received the Ad26.COV2.S COVID-19 vaccine or a placebo.

The chain links TRBV11-3 to TRBJ1-1; 10 bases agree with TRBD1. The junction had 8 bases not matched to a gene; V was cut back by 5 bases and J by 11 bases. This CDR3 has 13 residues. CDR1 is SGHNT, CDR2 YENEEA, per germline. The CDR3 sequence is CASSVTGTGVAFF. CDR3 sequence (DNA): TGTGCCAGCAGCGTGACCGGGACAGGGGTGGCTTTCTTT.

This chain uses TRBV30 with TRBJ1-5; no clear D gene. The CDR3 extends over 14 amino acids. The germline V and J ends were trimmed by 2 bases and 0 bases, with 8 bases remaining between them. In germline, CDR1 is GTSNPN, CDR2 SVGIG (reference sequence). CDR3 coding DNA: TGTGCCTGGAGTTGGACGGATAGCAATCAGCCCCAGCATTTT. Amino acid sequence: CAWSWTDSNQPQHF.

The rearrangement links TRBV24-1 to TRBJ2-3; D may be TRBD2 (5 bases). Germline CDR1 and CDR2: KGHDR and SFDVKD. The length of the CDR3 is 13 residues. V was cut by 6 bases and J by 7 bases, with 13 bases left in between. The CDR3 region is CATSLQGGYTQYF. The CDR3, as DNA: TGTGCCACCAGTCTGCAAGGAGGTTATACGCAGTATTTT.

CDR3 sequence reads: CASSHLGLGTNEKLFF. In DNA form, the CDR3 reads TGCGCCAGCAGCCACCTGGGTCTTGGGACTAATGAAAAACTGTTTTTT. This chain connects TRBV4-1 to TRBJ1-4; no clear D gene. Per germline, CDR1 MGHRA and CDR2 YSYEKL. The CDR3 length is 16 residues. Trimming removed 3 bases from V and 2 bases from J, with 13 bases in between.

The V gene is TRBV6-2 or TRBV6-3, the J gene TRBJ1-5; 9 nucleotides agree with TRBD1. CDR3 length equals 19 residues. V gave up 1 base and J gave up 4 bases; unmatched junction bases: 14. CDR1 MNHEY and CDR2 SVGEGT come from the germline V gene. As DNA, the CDR3 is TGTGCCAGCAGTTACTACGCGAAGGTGCCGGGACAGGGAAATCAGCCCCAGCATTTT. This translates into CASSYYAKVPGQGNQPQHF.

J is TRBJ1-2 and V is TRBV11-3; TRBD1 agrees at 7 bases. Germline CDR1 reads SGHNT; CDR2 reads YENEEA. V shed 5 bases, J shed 4 bases, and the junction held 13 bases outside the gene matches. The CDR3 has 16 amino acids. The CDR3 protein is CASSQRWDSRFYGYTF. The CDR3 DNA is TGTGCCAGCAGCCAGCGATGGGACAGCCGATTCTATGGCTACACCTTC.

The chain is built from TRBV6-5 and TRBJ1-4, with D perhaps TRBD1 (5 bases). V lost 6 bases to trimming and J lost 8 bases, with 13 bases between them. Germline V CDR1 and CDR2: MNHEY, SVGAGI. This CDR3 region has 13 residues. This CDR3 reads CASSVGWGEKLFF. DNA of the CDR3: TGTGCCAGCAGCGTAGGCTGGGGGGAAAAACTGTTTTTT.

The rearrangement joins TRBV19 to TRBJ1-4, with D maybe TRBD1 (5 bases). CDR3 length equals 14 residues. CDR1 is LNHDA and CDR2 is SQIVND in the germline V gene (reference sequence). Trimming pared 1 base from V and 8 bases from J, leaving 11 bases between. CDR3 residues: CASSIGGAGEKLFF. The DNA for the CDR3 is TGTGCCAGTAGTATAGGTGGGGCTGGGGAAAAACTGTTTTTT.

The chain is built from TRBV28 and TRBJ1-1; 7 nucleotides agree with TRBD1. Germline V gives CDR1 MDHEN, CDR2 SYDVKM. Germline trimming cut 7 bases from V and 2 bases from J; bases unmatched to any gene: 4. CDR3 size: 13 residues. Written as DNA, the CDR3 is TGTGCCAGCACCGGGGACAGAAACACTGAAGCTTTCTTT. It encodes CASTGDRNTEAFF.

In regard to this clone: Other DNA sequences of this sample code for an identical CDR3. The chain links TRBV5-1 to TRBJ1-2; no reliable D call. In germline, CDR1 is SGHRS, CDR2 YFSETQ. Trimming removed 0 bases at V and 1 base at J, with 7 bases between. CDR3 length: 14 amino acids. The CDR3 nucleotides read TGCGCCAGCAGCTTGGGAGACGGTAACTATGGCTACACCTTC. Translation: CASSLGDGNYGYTF. Supplemented by reference TRBV5-1 and TRBJ1-2, the full variable domain reads KAGVTQTPRYLIKTRGQQVTLSCSPISGHRSVSWYQQTPGQGLQFLFEYFSETQRNKGNFPGRFSGRQFSNSRSEMNVSTLELGDSALYLCASSLGDGNYGYTFGSGTRLTVV.